The clone carrying this TCR beta chain turned up a few times. Its antigen is still unknown. TCRdb keeps only in-frame clones here, not all; method: immunoSEQ multiplex PCR. The sample holds some 100,000 clones, around 90% seen once. This record comes from a study of identifying expanded T cells in peripheral blood. Trimming took 6 bases from V and 2 from J, leaving 11 bases between them. This CDR3 region has 13 residues. Germline values: CDR1 SNHLY, CDR2 FYNNEI. Whole-study results and caveats: Clone count variance between roughly 2-week samples rose with total template count. Over around two and four weeks, about 15 and 19 clones changed, versus approximately 1.2 between replicates.

Healthy donors had no documented immune events, such as infections, while sampled. The rearrangement uses TRBV2 and TRBJ2-7; perhaps TRBD1 as D (6 bases). The sequence was collected from a person aged 18 to 75 in good health. Specimen: blood. Here the CDR3 reads CASRRDITYEQYF. DNA for the CDR3: TGTGCCAGCAGGAGGGACATTACCTACGAGCAGTACTTC.